This TCR beta chain was sequenced during a study of shared clonotypes between healthy human individuals. For the study at large: Three plates were used per donor for CD4 naive, three for CD4 memory, two for CD8 naive and one for CD8 memory.

TCRdb keeps only in-frame clones here, not all; method: immunoSEQ multiplex PCR. Here the sample spans approximately 980,000 clones, roughly 72% being singletons. The CDR3 consists of 14 residues. Per germline, CDR1 SGHDT and CDR2 YYEEEE. Trimming cost V 4 bases and J 2 bases, with 13 bases left between them. Researchers partitioned CD4+ cells into CD45RA+ naive and CD45RA-negative memory subsets. The clonotype originates from a man aged 18 to 29 in good health. J is TRBJ2-7 and V is TRBV5-6; D remains ambiguous. The sequenced sample consisted of memory CD4+ T cells sorted from blood. As for subset: CD45RA-negative fraction. In DNA form, the CDR3 reads TGTGCCAGCAGCGGACCCCAAAACCCCTACGAGCAGTACTTC. Its protein is CASSGPQNPYEQYF.